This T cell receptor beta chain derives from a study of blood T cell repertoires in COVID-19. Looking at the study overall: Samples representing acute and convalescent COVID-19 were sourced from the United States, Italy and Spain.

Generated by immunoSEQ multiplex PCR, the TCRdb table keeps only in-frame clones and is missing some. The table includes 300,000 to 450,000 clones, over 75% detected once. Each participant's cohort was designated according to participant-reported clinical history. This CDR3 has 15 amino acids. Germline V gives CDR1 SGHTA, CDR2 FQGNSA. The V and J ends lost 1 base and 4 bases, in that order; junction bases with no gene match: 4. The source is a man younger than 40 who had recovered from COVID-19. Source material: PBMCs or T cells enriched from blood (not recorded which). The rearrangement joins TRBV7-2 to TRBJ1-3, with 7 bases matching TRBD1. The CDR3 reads CASSLVTGVGNTIYF. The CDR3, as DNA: TGTGCCAGCAGCTTAGTAACAGGGGTCGGAAACACCATATATTTT.